This T cell receptor beta chain is drawn from a study of shared clonotypes between healthy human individuals. Measured with immunoSEQ multiplex PCR; TCRdb has only the in-frame clones, and not every one. Counted here are roughly 570,000 clones, roughly 98% occurring once; the ten biggest clones make up approximately 0.33%. Naive CD8 cells were CD45RO-negative, positively selected for CCR7, excluding terminally differentiated effector memory CD45RA+ cells. The ends were cut back, 4 bases at V and 2 bases at J, with 9 bases in the middle. CDR3 length equals 14 residues. Germline V CDR1 and CDR2: MNHEY, SMNVEV (reference sequence).

The specimen was naive CD8+ T cells sorted from blood. The gene calls are TRBV27 and TRBJ1-5; TRBD1 might be the D (6 bases). The sequence came from a man under 40 in good health. This CDR3 is CASSSGGRNQPQHF. The CDR3 nucleotides read TGTGCCAGCAGTTCGGGGGGCCGCAATCAGCCCCAGCATTTT.